A selection of T cell receptor beta chains follows, all from one sample in a study of cytomegalovirus exposure and HLA in healthy donors. TCRdb's table, derived via immunoSEQ multiplex PCR, lists solely in-frame clones and lacks some. Here the sample spans about 84,000 clones, around 68% being singletons. Sample: PBMCs. These receptors were taken from a woman in her forties in good health and CMV-seropositive. Each CDR3 is given with its conserved first and last residue. Each record gives: clone size, J gene, D gene, V gene, CDR3 length, CDR3 DNA, CDR3 protein. The D gene is left open where the match is weak. Size is stated for part of the rows, as once, few or many counts, or as a class when the clone is expanded.

>few|TRBJ2-1|.|TRBV19|15
TGTGCCAGTAGTATTTCGGGTAGCTCCTACAATGAGCAGTTCTTC
CASSISGSSYNEQFF
>.|TRBJ2-1|.|TRBV28|12
TGTGCCAGCAGTGGGGTAGACAGGAGGCAGTTCTTC
CASSGVDRRQFF
>few|TRBJ2-3|TRBD2|TRBV7-2|14
TGTGCCAGCAGCTTAGCCAGCGGGGCAGATACGCAGTATTTT
CASSLASGADTQYF
>.|TRBJ2-3|.|TRBV11-3|13
TGTGCCAGCAGCTTGCAGGGCACAGATACGCAGTATTTT
CASSLQGTDTQYF
>.|TRBJ2-2|TRBD1|TRBV2|14
TGTGCCAGCACAGACAGGGGGCTTACCGGGGAGCTGTTTTTT
CASTDRGLTGELFF
>once|TRBJ1-2|TRBD1|TRBV25-1|12
TGTGCCAGCAGTGGGGACAGGGTTAGCTACACCTTC
CASSGDRVSYTF
>.|TRBJ2-5|TRBD1|TRBV11-3|16
TGTGCCAGCAGCTTAGCTGCGACAGGGGGCAAGGAGACCCAGTACTTC
CASSLAATGGKETQYF
>.|TRBJ2-6|TRBD1|TRBV28|18
TGTGCCAGCGATACGGCGGGACAGGGCTCTTCTGGGGCCAACGTCCTGACTTTC
CASDTAGQGSSGANVLTF
>.|TRBJ1-5|.|TRBV30|13
TGTGCCTGGAGTGTCCGTAGCAATCAGCCCCAGCATTTT
CAWSVRSNQPQHF
>few|TRBJ2-1|.|TRBV6-5|13
TGTGCCAGCAGTTACTCGAGTAGCAATGAGCAGTTCTTC
CASSYSSSNEQFF
>.|TRBJ2-3|.|TRBV2|14
TGTGCCAGAAGGACTACCCTGGATTCCGATACGCAGTATTTT
CARRTTLDSDTQYF
>.|TRBJ1-2|.|TRBV7-9|15
TGTGCCAGCAGCTTTGGGGGGGCGCAGGACTATGGCTACACCTTC
CASSFGGAQDYGYTF
>.|TRBJ2-5|.|TRBV6-1|14
TGTGCCTGCAGCCGTATCAGGCCACAAGAGACCCAGTACTTC
CACSRIRPQETQYF
>few|TRBJ2-7|TRBD1|TRBV29-1|18
TGCAGCGTGCAGAACCAGCCCGGACAGGGCCCTGTTCCCTACGAGCAGTACTTC
CSVQNQPGQGPVPYEQYF
>.|TRBJ1-1|.|TRBV19|15
TGTGCCAGTAGTATCGGACACTCGGGGAACACTGAAGCTTTCTTT
CASSIGHSGNTEAFF
>few|TRBJ2-7|.|TRBV6-6|11
TGTGCCAGCAGTAGCGGTCCCGAGCAGTACTTC
CASSSGPEQYF
>.|TRBJ1-1|.|TRBV28|15
TGTGCCAGCAGATTACAGGGTCACGGGAACACTGAAGCTTTCTTT
CASRLQGHGNTEAFF
>.|TRBJ2-1|TRBD1|TRBV7-8|13
TGTGCCAGCAGACCGGACAGGGCGGACGAGCAGTTCTTC
CASRPDRADEQFF
>.|TRBJ2-5|TRBD2|TRBV7-2|15
TGTGCCACCGACGGCTGGCGGGAGGGGAGAGAGACCCAGTACTTC
CATDGWREGRETQYF
>.|TRBJ2-7|TRBD2|TRBV13|15
TGTGCCAGCAGCCCCGCTGGGACTAGCGCCGTCGAGCAGTACTTC
CASSPAGTSAVEQYF
>few|TRBJ1-3|.|TRBV25-1|16
TGTGCCAGCAGTGAATCTGGGGGGACGGGCGGAAACACCATATATTTT
CASSESGGTGGNTIYF
>.|TRBJ2-7|.|TRBV1|15
TGCACCAGCAGCTCATTCAGCGGGACGACCTACGAGCAGTACTTC
CTSSSFSGTTYEQYF
>few|TRBJ2-7|TRBD2|TRBV19|14
TGTGCCAGTAGTATAAAGGGACTATCATACGAGCAGTACTTC
CASSIKGLSYEQYF
>.|TRBJ2-1|TRBD2|TRBV10-1|18
TGCGCCAGCTCTTTTGTGGGAGGGCTTATACCATTATACAATGAGCAGTTCTTC
CASSFVGGLIPLYNEQFF
>.|TRBJ2-7|.|TRBV21-1|22
TGTGCCAGCAGCAACGACGGACTAGCGGCCGCCCGACTCCCCGGTGGGTCCTACGAGCAGTACTTC
CASSNDGLAAARLPGGSYEQYF
>.|TRBJ2-2|.|TRBV7-3|13
TGTGCCAGCAGCTTTGCGAGTGCCGGGGAGCTGTTTTTT
CASSFASAGELFF
>.|TRBJ2-6|TRBD1|TRBV6-1|15
TGTGCCAGCAGTGAACAGGGGGCTGGGGCCAACGTCCTGACTTTC
CASSEQGAGANVLTF
>once|TRBJ1-2|TRBD1|TRBV7-9|15
TGTGCCAGCAGCCTCGGGACAGGGGGGCTAGAAGGCTACACCTTC
CASSLGTGGLEGYTF
>once|TRBJ2-1|.|TRBV7-7|11
TGTGCCAGCAGCTCAGGGGATGAGCAGTTCTTC
CASSSGDEQFF
>.|TRBJ2-4|TRBD1|TRBV4-3|15
TGCGCCAGCAGCCTACGATCGACAGGGATGAACATTCAGTACTTC
CASSLRSTGMNIQYF
>.|TRBJ2-1|TRBD1|TRBV7-7|16
TGTGCCAGCAGCTTAGGAGGGGACAGGGGGCGAAATGAGCAGTTCTTC
CASSLGGDRGRNEQFF
>.|TRBJ2-7|TRBD1|TRBV23-1|12
TGCGCCAGCAGTCCCGGGACAGGGGAGCAGTACTTC
CASSPGTGEQYF
>.|TRBJ2-3|.|TRBV11-3|15
TGTGCCAGCAGCTTAGGGGTTAGCGGCACAGATACGCAGTATTTT
CASSLGVSGTDTQYF
>.|TRBJ2-1|TRBD2|TRBV5-3|17
TGTGCCAGAAGCCCTGGGACTAGCGGGACTCCCTACAATGAGCAGTTCTTC
CARSPGTSGTPYNEQFF
>.|TRBJ1-1|TRBD1|TRBV19|15
TGTGCCAGTAACCCTACAGGGGGCGCGGGCACTGAAGCTTTCTTT
CASNPTGGAGTEAFF
>.|TRBJ2-5|TRBD1|TRBV6-1|16
TGTGCCAGCAGTGAAGGGTTTGGACAGGGGCGAGAGACCCAGTACTTC
CASSEGFGQGRETQYF
>.|TRBJ2-7|.|TRBV29-1|12
TGCAGCGTTCAACAGCCCTCCTACGAGCAGTACTTC
CSVQQPSYEQYF
>.|TRBJ2-7|.|TRBV10-2|15
TGCGCCAGCAGTGAGTCGGGGGGGCCGGTCTACGAGCAGTACTTC
CASSESGGPVYEQYF
>.|TRBJ2-1|TRBD2|TRBV18|23
TGTGCCAGCTCACCGCCCACCACGCCCTACCCTCCCCCGACTAGCGGGGCTTACAATGAGCAGTTCTTC
CASSPPTTPYPPPTSGAYNEQFF